This TCR beta chain stems from a study of T cell responses to AZD1222 COVID-19 vaccine. Study-level findings and limits: Spike-specific TCR breadth and depth grew following two AZD1222 doses. Repertoires were obtained solely post-peak T cell response.

TCRdb's table, derived via immunoSEQ multiplex PCR, lists solely in-frame clones and lacks some. The sample lists around 180,000 clones; around nine tenths were seen once. V was pared by 3 bases and J by 8 bases, with 14 bases of the junction left unmatched. Germline values: CDR1 SGDLS, CDR2 YYNGEE. This CDR3 is built from 16 residues. Worth noting for this clone: Antigen: not known.

The rearrangement links TRBV9 to TRBJ1-5, with 7 bases lining up with TRBD1. This TCR was sampled from an adult in good health. The sample consisted of peripheral blood, taken on day 0 of AZD1222 vaccination. The CDR3 region has the DNA TGTGCCAGCAGCGAAAGGCAGGGGGGGATTGAGGAGCCCCAGCATTTT. Translated, it gives CASSERQGGIEEPQHF.